This T cell receptor (beta chain) was sequenced in a study of T cell repertoires in cytomegalovirus infection. Study context: CMV infection together with matching HLA type was indicated by public TCR beta signatures.

TCRdb passed the reads through MiXCR, listing each CDR3 protein once. This sample carries around 94,000 distinct CDR3 sequences, approximately 15% of them seen once, and the ten largest clones take approximately 7.6%. Study findings and constraints: Within the response measured ex vivo, HLA-C-restricted CMV-specific TCR beta clonotypes were dominant. Cumulative public TCR beta family frequency identified CMV carriers with the relevant HLA.

This clonotype was detected many times. What it binds is unknown. The germline V gene has CDR1 SGHVT and CDR2 SQSDAQ. CDR3 length: 16 residues. V was shortened by 1 base and J by 1 base, with 13 bases between the two germline ends. This rearrangement joins TRBV7-4 to TRBJ1-1, with TRBD1 as a possible D gene (5 bases). Sequenced: PBMCs. The receptor's source is a human donor in good health (CMV status not recorded). Some clones in this sample may be carry-over from other donors' samples. This CDR3 is CASSLEGLGENTEAFF. For the CDR3, the DNA is TGTGCCAGCAGCTTAGAAGGATTGGGGGAGAACACTGAAGCTTTCTTT. Supplemented by reference TRBV7-4 and TRBJ1-1, the full variable domain reads GAGVSQSPRYKVAKRGRDVALRCDSISGHVTLYWYRQTLGQGSEVLTYSQSDAQRDKSGRPSGRFSAERPERSVSTLKIQRTEQGDSAVYLCASSLEGLGENTEAFFGQGTRLTVV.